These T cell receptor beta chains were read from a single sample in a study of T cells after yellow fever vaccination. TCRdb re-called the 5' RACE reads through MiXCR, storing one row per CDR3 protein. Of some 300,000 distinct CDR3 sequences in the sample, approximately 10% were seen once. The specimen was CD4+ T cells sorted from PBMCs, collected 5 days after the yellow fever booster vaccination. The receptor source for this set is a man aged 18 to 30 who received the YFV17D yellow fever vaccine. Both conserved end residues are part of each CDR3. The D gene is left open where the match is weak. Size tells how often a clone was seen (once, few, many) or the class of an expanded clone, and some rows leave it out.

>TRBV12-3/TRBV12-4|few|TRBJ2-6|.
CASSTTGTGANVLTF
TGTGCCAGCAGCACTACAGGGACTGGGGCCAACGTCCTGACTTTC
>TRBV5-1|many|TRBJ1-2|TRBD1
CASSLTGSYGYTF
TGTGCCAGCAGTTTGACAGGGTCCTATGGCTACACCTTC
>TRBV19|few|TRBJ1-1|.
CASSINDLGTEAFF
TGTGCCAGTAGTATAAATGATTTGGGTACTGAAGCTTTCTTT
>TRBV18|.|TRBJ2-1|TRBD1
CASSPREGAWEQFF
TGTGCCAGCTCCCCACGCGAGGGGGCTTGGGAGCAGTTCTTC
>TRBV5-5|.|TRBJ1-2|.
CASSFPGVGFGYTF
TGTGCCAGCAGCTTCCCGGGAGTGGGGTTTGGCTACACCTTC
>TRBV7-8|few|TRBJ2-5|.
CASSQRSTGARSQETQYF
TGTGCCAGCAGCCAGAGGTCGACAGGCGCAAGGTCCCAAGAGACCCAGTACTTC
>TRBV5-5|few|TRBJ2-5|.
CASSLTGAVEETQYF
TGTGCCAGCAGCTTGACCGGGGCGGTGGAAGAGACCCAGTACTTC
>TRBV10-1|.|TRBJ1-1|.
CASSEGEYTEAFF
TGCGCCAGCAGTGAAGGTGAATACACTGAAGCTTTCTTT
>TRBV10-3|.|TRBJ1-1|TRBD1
CAINPFGQGETEAFF
TGTGCCATCAACCCGTTCGGACAGGGGGAAACTGAAGCTTTCTTT
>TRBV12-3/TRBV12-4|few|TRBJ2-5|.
CASSFVGWGETQYF
TGTGCCAGCAGTTTCGTGGGCTGGGGGGAGACCCAGTACTTC
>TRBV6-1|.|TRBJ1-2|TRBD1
CASSAGGQGALYGYTF
TGTGCCAGCAGTGCTGGTGGGCAGGGGGCTCTCTATGGCTACACCTTC
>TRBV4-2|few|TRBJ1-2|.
CASSQDSWTALTF
TGTGCCAGCAGCCAAGATTCATGGACCGCGTTGACCTTC
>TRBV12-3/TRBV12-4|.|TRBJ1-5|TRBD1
CASSQGQGVLNQPQHF
TGTGCCAGCAGTCAGGGACAGGGGGTCCTCAATCAGCCCCAGCATTTT
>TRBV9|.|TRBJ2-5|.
CASSGTVGAMETQYF
TGTGCCAGCAGCGGGACCGTAGGGGCGATGGAGACCCAGTACTTC
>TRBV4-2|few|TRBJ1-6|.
CASSQLNSPLHF
TGTGCCAGCAGCCAGCTTAATTCACCCCTCCACTTT
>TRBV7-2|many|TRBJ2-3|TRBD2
CASSLRGGGTSTDTQYF
TGTGCCAGCAGCTTAAGGGGCGGGGGGACTAGCACAGATACGCAGTATTTT
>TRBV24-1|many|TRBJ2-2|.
CATSGGARTGELFF
TGTGCCACCAGTGGGGGGGCCCGCACCGGGGAGCTGTTTTTT
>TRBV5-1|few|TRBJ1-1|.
CASSPSATDGEAFF
TGCGCCAGCAGCCCCTCCGCCACTGATGGTGAAGCTTTCTTT
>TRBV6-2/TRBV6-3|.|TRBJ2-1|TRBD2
CASSYGSGTNNEQFF
TGTGCCAGCAGTTACGGTAGCGGGACAAACAATGAGCAGTTCTTC
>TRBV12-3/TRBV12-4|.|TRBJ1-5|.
CASSFAPGDQPQHF
TGTGCCAGCAGTTTTGCACCCGGAGATCAGCCCCAGCATTTT
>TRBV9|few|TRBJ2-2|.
CASSPTGGGGELFF
TGTGCCAGCAGCCCCACAGGGGGGGGCGGGGAGCTGTTTTTT
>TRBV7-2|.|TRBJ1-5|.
CASSLVPAYSNQPQHF
TGTGCCAGCAGCTTAGTGCCGGCGTATAGCAATCAGCCCCAGCATTTT
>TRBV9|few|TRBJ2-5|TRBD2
CASSSGESGVTQYF
TGTGCCAGCAGTTCCGGGGAAAGCGGGGTGACCCAGTACTTC
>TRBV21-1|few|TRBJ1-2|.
CARVKSGWAGGYTF
TGTGCCCGAGTCAAGTCGGGATGGGCTGGTGGCTACACCTTC
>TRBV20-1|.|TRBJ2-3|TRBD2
CSVDLAGGGTDTQYF
TGCAGTGTCGACCTAGCGGGGGGGGGCACAGATACGCAGTATTTT
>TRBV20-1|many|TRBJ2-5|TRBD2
CSARRLAGTETQYF
TGCAGTGCTAGACGACTAGCGGGGACGGAGACCCAGTACTTC